This T cell receptor beta chain was retrieved from a study of CD8+ T cells in alopecia areata. The sample's treatment: oral pan-JAK inhibitor, 5-10 mg twice daily. Trimming at V came to 7 bases and at J to 1 base, leaving 4 bases not matched to a gene. The V gene's germline CDR1 is SNHLY and CDR2 FYNNEI. The CDR3 has 14 residues. This clone has just a few counts. Extracted from the samples, RNA was reverse transcribed into cDNA to serve as the sequencing template. Assay: immunoSEQ multiplex PCR; the TCRdb copy retains only in-frame clones and omits some. The sample carries approximately 180,000 clones, about three fifths recorded once.

The sequence was collected from a human donor with alopecia areata. The J gene is TRBJ1-5, the V gene TRBV2, with 7 nucleotides matching TRBD1. Specimen: CD4+ T cells sorted from blood, collected at week 24, from a patient treated with tofacitinib. CDR3 region: CASTQQGSNQPQHF. CDR3 DNA sequence: TGTGCCAGCACCCAACAGGGGAGCAATCAGCCCCAGCATTTT.